The next 23 T cell receptor beta chains were all read from a single sample in a study of T cells in Graves' hyperthyroidism and ophthalmopathy. It was RNA transcripts that yielded the amplified TCR beta CDR3 regions. TCR CDR3 regions were first amplified by RT-PCR with HTBI primers. TCRdb independently ran MiXCR on the multiplex PCR reads; one entry per CDR3 protein. The data contain more than 450,000 distinct CDR3 sequences, 14% of them singletons. Sequencing was done on a sample of blood. Source of these receptors: a woman aged 40 to 50 with Graves' hyperthyroidism.

This clonotype was counted many times. V usage is TRBV18 and J usage is TRBJ2-7; 10 bases are a match to TRBD2. CDR3 size: 15 residues. V dropped 4 bases and J dropped 3; count of bases not matched to a gene: 6. The V gene's germline CDR1 is KGHSH and CDR2 LQKENI. The CDR3 loop reads CASSQAGLAVYEQYF. CDR3 DNA sequence: TGTGCCAGCTCACAGGCCGGACTAGCGGTCTACGAGCAGTACTTC.

This clonotype was counted ten times or more. The V call is TRBV30, the J call TRBJ2-5; tentatively, D is TRBD2 (6 bases). Between the trimmed V and J ends, which lost 0 bases and 2 bases, there was a span of 13 bases. This CDR3 is built from 15 residues. Germline V gives CDR1 GTSNPN, CDR2 SVGIG (reference sequence). The chain's CDR3 is CAWSVPKRGQETQYF. In DNA form, the CDR3 reads TGTGCCTGGAGTGTACCAAAACGGGGGCAAGAGACCCAGTACTTC.

This clonotype was seen at least ten times. The J gene is TRBJ2-1, the V gene TRBV18; D is tentatively TRBD1 or TRBD2 (5 bases each). The germline gives CDR1 KGHSH, CDR2 LQKENI. The CDR3 length is 14 residues. Between the trimmed V and J ends, which lost 0 bases and 8 bases, there was a span of 11 bases. Here the CDR3 reads CASSPPGRGHEQFF. The CDR3 DNA reads TGTGCCAGCTCACCACCGGGAAGGGGACATGAGCAGTTCTTC.

This clonotype was detected a few times. The junction does not match germline at one end; this may be a read error. The J gene is TRBJ2-5, the V gene TRBV3-1; 11 bases agree with TRBD1. This CDR3 has 16 amino acids. CDR1 is LGHDT, CDR2 YNNKEL, per germline (reference sequence). CDR3: CAGSQARTGGGETQYF. CDR3 sequence (DNA): TGTGCCGGCAGCCAAGCTAGGACAGGGGGCGGGGAGACCCAGTACTTC.

This chain uses TRBV6-9 with TRBJ1-1; 9 positions agree with TRBD1. The CDR3 spans 17 residues. Trimming at V came to 3 bases and at J to 0 bases, leaving 8 bases not matched to a gene. CDR1 is MNHGY and CDR2 is SVAAGI in the germline V gene. The CDR3 DNA sequence: TGTGCCAGCAGTTACTCGGTGGGACAGGGAATGAACACTGAAGCTTTCTTT. Its translation: CASSYSVGQGMNTEAFF.

This clonotype has at least ten counts. The V and J genes are TRBV11-1 and TRBJ2-1, with 9 bases identical to TRBD2. V gave up 3 bases and J gave up 4 bases; unmatched junction bases: 7. From germline, CDR1 is SGHAT and CDR2 FQDESV (reference sequence). This CDR3 comprises 16 residues. The CDR3 spells CASSFEIAGEYNEQFF. The CDR3 coding sequence is TGTGCCAGCAGCTTCGAAATAGCGGGAGAGTACAATGAGCAGTTCTTC.

In its sample, this clonotype was seen many times. The chain links TRBV2 to TRBJ1-1; no definite D call. Germline lookup yields CDR1 SNHLY and CDR2 FYNNEI. CDR3 length: 12 residues. Trimming left V 4 bases short and J 1 base short, with 4 bases between. CDR3 sequence: CASSAENTEAFF. The CDR3 DNA reads as TGTGCCAGCAGTGCCGAGAACACTGAAGCTTTCTTT.

This clonotype was observed at least ten times. The V and J genes are TRBV20-1 and TRBJ2-3; D unclear. CDR1 is DFQATT and CDR2 is SNEGSKA in the germline V gene (reference sequence). V lost 3 bases and J 0 bases, leaving 16 bases between the germline ends. The CDR3 consists of 16 residues. In DNA, the CDR3 is TGCAGTGCTAGTGGTTTTCCGGCCACTAGCACAGATACGCAGTATTTT. Translated, it gives CSASGFPATSTDTQYF.

The table lists this clonotype with many counts. The rearrangement links TRBV15 to TRBJ2-7; 8 bases agree with TRBD1. V lost 0 bases and J lost 5; bases outside the gene matches: 3. This CDR3 is 14 amino acids long. The germline CDR1 and CDR2 sequences are LNHNV and YYDKDF (reference sequence). The CDR3 loop reads CATSRDPRGHEQYF. For the CDR3, the DNA is TGTGCCACCAGCAGAGATCCCAGGGGGCACGAGCAGTACTTC. Variable domain in full (rest from reference TRBV15 and TRBJ2-7): DAMVIQNPRYQVTQFGKPVTLSCSQTLNHNVMYWYQQKSSQAPKLLFHYYDKDFNNEADTPDNFQSRRPNTSFCFLDIRSPGLGDTAMYLCATSRDPRGHEQYFGPGTRLTVT.

The chain is built from TRBV13 and TRBJ1-1; 9 bases agree with TRBD1. The V gene end was trimmed by 5 bases and the J gene end by 0 bases; junction bases not matched to a gene: 7. Germline V gene sequence: CDR1 PRHDT, CDR2 FYEKMQ (reference sequence). The CDR3 length is 16 residues. CDR3 residues: CASSGNRGHLNTEAFF. CDR3 bases: TGTGCCAGCAGCGGTAACAGGGGGCATTTGAACACTGAAGCTTTCTTT.

This clonotype was detected ten times or more. V and J are TRBV28 and TRBJ2-7; 9 bases map to TRBD2. The CDR3 sequence is 15 residues long. Germline V gives CDR1 MDHEN, CDR2 SYDVKM. Trimming removed 3 bases from V and 7 bases from J; junction bases left unmatched: 10. CDR3 nucleotides: TGTGCCAGCAGTTTCTCGGCTTGGCGGGGGGGGGAGCAGTACTTC. This gives the protein CASSFSAWRGGEQYF.

This clonotype was observed at least ten times. The rearrangement joins TRBV5-1 to TRBJ2-6, with a tentative D call TRBD1 (5 bases). V lost 4 bases to trimming and J lost 4 bases, with 9 bases between them. In germline, CDR1 is SGHRS, CDR2 YFSETQ. CDR3 length: 14 residues. CDR3 in amino acids: CASSPTAGANVLTF. In DNA form, the CDR3 reads TGCGCCAGCAGCCCGACAGCGGGGGCCAACGTCCTGACTTTC.

A few counts support this clonotype. The chain links TRBV28 to TRBJ1-5, with 9 nucleotides matching TRBD1. This CDR3 has 17 residues. Unmatched junction bases numbered 14, after V lost 6 bases and J lost 5 bases. Germline CDR1 and CDR2: MDHEN and SYDVKM. The CDR3 reads CASSFGAMTGGHQPQHF. As DNA, the CDR3 is TGTGCCAGCAGCTTCGGAGCAATGACAGGGGGTCATCAGCCCCAGCATTTT.

This chain links TRBV19 with TRBJ2-3, with 7 nucleotides matching TRBD2. V lost 1 base and J lost 6; bases outside the gene matches: 13. The CDR3 runs to 17 residues. CDR1 is LNHDA and CDR2 is SQIVND in the germline V gene (reference sequence). The CDR3 nucleotides read TGTGCCAGTAGTATAGCGTCGGGACTATACCTCACCGATACGCAGTATTTT. Protein sequence: CASSIASGLYLTDTQYF.

The V call is TRBV11-1, the J call TRBJ2-7, with TRBD1 as a possible D gene (6 bases). With 5 bases removed from V and 4 bases from J, the gap between germline ends came to 18 bases. This CDR3 spans 15 amino acids. Germline lookup yields CDR1 SGHAT and CDR2 FQDESV (reference sequence). The DNA for the CDR3 is TGTGCCAGCAGCCGTTGGACAGCTAGGACTTACGAGCAGTACTTC. It codes for CASSRWTARTYEQYF. Full variable domain (missing parts from reference TRBV11-1 and TRBJ2-7): EAEVAQSPRYKITEKSQAVAFWCDPISGHATLYWYRQILGQGPELLVQFQDESVVDDSQLPKDRFSAERLKGVDSTLKIQPAELGDSAMYLCASSRWTARTYEQYFGPGTRLTVT.

Ten or more counts support this clonotype. The V call is TRBV6-1, the J call TRBJ1-1; 7 bases match TRBD1. The V gene end was trimmed by 5 bases and the J gene end by 7 bases; junction bases not matched to a gene: 13. The CDR3 covers 15 residues. Germline V gives CDR1 MNHNS, CDR2 SASEGT. The DNA of the CDR3 is TGTGCCAGCAGTTATAGAGGGGACAGTCGCAGTGAAGCTTTCTTT. Residues: CASSYRGDSRSEAFF.

J is TRBJ1-4 and V is TRBV5-1, with D uncertain. CDR1 SGHRS and CDR2 YFSETQ come from the germline V gene. The V end was cut by 4 bases, the J end by 2 bases, with 15 bases between. The CDR3 is made up of 16 amino acids. CDR3 nucleotide sequence: TGCGCCAGCAGCATTTCGGGGTTGAGTACTAATGAAAAACTGTTTTTT. It translates to CASSISGLSTNEKLFF.

There are many counts of this clonotype. This chain uses TRBV6-1 with TRBJ2-3; TRBD1 agrees at 7 bases. V was pared by 3 bases and J by 2 bases, with 2 bases of the junction left unmatched. The CDR3 extends over 14 amino acids. Germline V gene lookup returns CDR1 MNHNS and CDR2 SASEGT. The CDR3 sequence: CASSEDRITDTQYF. The CDR3 bases are TGTGCCAGCAGTGAGGACAGGATCACAGATACGCAGTATTTT.

This clonotype appeared many times. The chain links TRBV20-1 to TRBJ2-1; no definite D call. Per the germline V gene, CDR1 is DFQATT and CDR2 is SNEGSKA (reference sequence). CDR3 length: 13 residues. The germline V and J ends were trimmed by 8 bases and 0 bases, with 11 bases remaining between them. The CDR3 loop is CSPTIYSYNEQFF. The CDR3 DNA is TGCAGTCCTACTATTTACTCCTACAATGAGCAGTTCTTC.

This clonotype was counted many times. The gene calls are TRBV3-1 and TRBJ2-1, with unresolved D. The CDR3 loop spans 18 amino acids. The germline V gene encodes CDR1 LGHDT and CDR2 YNNKEL (reference sequence). The ends were cut back, 0 bases at V and 4 bases at J, with 19 bases in the middle. CDR3 amino acids: CASSQDRGINPFYNEQFF. CDR3 in DNA: TGTGCCAGCAGCCAAGATCGTGGAATAAACCCCTTTTACAATGAGCAGTTCTTC.

The table lists this clonotype with many counts. The chain links TRBV27 to TRBJ2-7, with D tentatively TRBD1 (5 bases). Germline V lookup: CDR1 MNHEY, CDR2 SMNVEV (reference sequence). The CDR3 contains 15 residues. Trimming left V 5 bases short and J 2 bases short, with 16 bases between. The CDR3 sequence is CASSPQADAAYEQYF. CDR3 coding DNA: TGTGCCAGCAGTCCACAGGCTGACGCAGCCTACGAGCAGTACTTC.

This clonotype was counted a few times. The chain employs TRBV19 and TRBJ2-7; D is unresolved. The ends were cut back, 7 bases at V and 2 bases at J, with 9 bases in the middle. Per germline, CDR1 LNHDA and CDR2 SQIVND (reference sequence). CDR3 length: 12 amino acids. CDR3 loop: CASTDSAYEQYF. CDR3 nucleotides: TGTGCCAGTACCGACTCAGCCTACGAGCAGTACTTC. The whole variable domain, filled in from reference TRBV19 and TRBJ2-7, reads DGGITQSPKYLFRKEGQNVTLSCEQNLNHDAMYWYRQDPGQGLRLIYYSQIVNDFQKGDIAEGYSVSREKKESFPLTVTSAQKNPTAFYLCASTDSAYEQYFGPGTRLTVT.

This clonotype was detected only once. V and J are TRBV5-1 and TRBJ1-1; TRBD1 matches 9 bases. The CDR3 totals 14 residues. Germline V lookup: CDR1 SGHRS, CDR2 YFSETQ. Trimming took 0 bases from V and 5 from J; bases not matched to a gene: 2. As DNA, the CDR3 is TGCGCCAGCAGCTTGGAACAGGGGGCGACTGAAGCTTTCTTT. Its translation: CASSLEQGATEAFF.